This T cell receptor (beta chain) comes out of a study of early T cells in non-severe SARS-CoV-2 infection. Study background: RNA in bulk from unsorted whole blood was sequenced, and chains were unpaired.

This clonotype occurred many times. The J segment lost 3 bases and the V segment lost 5 bases, leaving 10 bases of the junction unmatched. CDR1 is MDHEN and CDR2 is SYDVKM in the germline V gene. CDR3 length equals 15 residues. One entry per CDR3 protein results from TCRdb running MiXCR on the 5' RACE reads. This table holds approximately 35,000 distinct CDR3 sequences, under 7.5% found once. The TCR sequence derives from an adult who was a healthcare worker with PCR-confirmed SARS-CoV-2 infection or an uninfected control (not recorded which). The chain links TRBV28 to TRBJ2-7; 7 bases fit TRBD1. The sample consisted of whole blood. The CDR3 nucleotides read TGTGCCAGCAGTGCCTACAGGGGTCCTGACTACGAGCAGTACTTC. Protein sequence: CASSAYRGPDYEQYF. Full variable domain (missing parts from reference TRBV28 and TRBJ2-7): DVKVTQSSRYLVKRTGEKVFLECVQDMDHENMFWYRQDPGLGLRLIYFSYDVKMKEKGDIPEGYSVSREKKERFSLILESASTNQTSMYLCASSAYRGPDYEQYFGPGTRLTVT.